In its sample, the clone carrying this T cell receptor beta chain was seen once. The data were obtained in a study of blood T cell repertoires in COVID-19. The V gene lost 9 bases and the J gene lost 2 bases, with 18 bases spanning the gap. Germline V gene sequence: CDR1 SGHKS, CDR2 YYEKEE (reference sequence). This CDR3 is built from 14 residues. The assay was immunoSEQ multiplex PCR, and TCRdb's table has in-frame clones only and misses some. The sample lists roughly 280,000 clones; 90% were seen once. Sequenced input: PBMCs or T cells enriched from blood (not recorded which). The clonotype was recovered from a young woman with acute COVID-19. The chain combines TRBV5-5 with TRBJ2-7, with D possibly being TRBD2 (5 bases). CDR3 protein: CATKEDGGPYEQYF. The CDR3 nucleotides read TGTGCCACCAAGGAGGACGGCGGACCCTACGAGCAGTACTTC.